Listed below are T cell receptor beta chains from one sample, sequenced in a study of shared clonotypes between healthy human individuals. Sequenced by immunoSEQ multiplex PCR; TCRdb stores in-frame clones only, minus some. The sample lists around 1.9 million clones, more than 85% occurring once. The sequencing sample was made of naive CD8+ T cells from PBMCs. These receptors were obtained from a man younger than 35 in good health. Some clones in this sample may be carry-over from other donors' samples. CDR3s include the opening cysteine and the closing phenylalanine or tryptophan. The order of the fields is J gene, clone size, V gene, D gene, CDR3 protein, CDR3 DNA. A D gene is named only where the DNA matches it firmly. For some rows the clone size is stated as once, few or many, or as a class when expanded; others skip it.

TRBJ1-1 NA TRBV4-3 NA CASSQAGGWNTEAFF TGCGCCAGCAGCCAAGCGGGAGGATGGAACACTGAAGCTTTCTTT
TRBJ2-1 NA TRBV7-3 NA CASSFIRGGGRNEQFF TGTGCCAGCAGCTTTATCAGGGGCGGGGGTCGCAATGAGCAGTTCTTC
TRBJ2-2 NA TRBV19 TRBD2 CASRTSGGPGELFF TGTGCCAGTAGGACTAGCGGGGGACCCGGGGAGCTGTTTTTT
TRBJ1-1 once TRBV28 NA CASSLSGRTEAFF TGTGCCAGCAGTTTATCGGGAAGGACTGAAGCTTTCTTT
TRBJ2-3 NA TRBV9 NA CASSVSSLSGDTQYF TGTGCCAGCAGCGTATCTAGCCTAAGTGGAGATACGCAGTATTTT
TRBJ2-3 NA TRBV9 TRBD2 CASSVAGLAGGGTDTQYF TGTGCCAGCAGCGTAGCGGGACTAGCGGGAGGGGGCACAGATACGCAGTATTTT
TRBJ2-7 NA TRBV28 NA CASSLLGAEQYF TGTGCCAGCAGTTTACTGGGGGCCGAGCAGTACTTC
TRBJ1-6 NA TRBV9 NA CASSAGRGINSPLHF TGTGCCAGCAGCGCGGGCCGGGGGATAAATTCACCCCTCCACTTT
TRBJ2-3 NA TRBV6-5 NA CASSYHRSSVGQYF TGTGCCAGCAGTTACCATCGATCCTCTGTTGGGCAGTATTTT
TRBJ1-2 NA TRBV29-1 TRBD1 CSVGTGGWPYGYTF TGCAGCGTCGGGACAGGGGGCTGGCCCTATGGCTACACCTTC
TRBJ1-2 once TRBV28 NA CASSLYMRGEQDNGYTF TGTGCCAGCAGTTTATACATGCGGGGGGAGCAGGACAATGGCTACACCTTC
TRBJ1-1 few TRBV29-1 NA CSVWMNTEAFF TGCAGCGTTTGGATGAACACTGAAGCTTTCTTT
TRBJ1-3 NA TRBV7-2 TRBD1 CASSLGQGLGNTIYF TGTGCCAGCAGCTTAGGACAGGGTTTAGGAAACACCATATATTTT
TRBJ1-3 NA TRBV28 NA CASRPTGPSSGNTIYF TGTGCCAGCAGACCCACAGGGCCGAGCTCTGGAAACACCATATATTTT
TRBJ2-7 NA TRBV29-1 TRBD1 CSKGRGTYEQYF TGCTCGAAGGGCAGGGGGACCTACGAGCAGTACTTC
TRBJ2-7 NA TRBV11-2 NA CASSLGPAGSSYEQYF TGTGCCAGCAGCTTAGGGCCGGCGGGCAGCTCCTACGAGCAGTACTTC
TRBJ2-7 NA TRBV9 TRBD2 CASSPGLAGPPRYEQYF TGTGCCAGCAGCCCGGGACTAGCGGGCCCCCCTAGGTACGAGCAGTACTTC
TRBJ1-2 once TRBV6-6 NA CASLTLYGYTF TGTGCGTCCCTTACCCTCTATGGCTACACCTTC
TRBJ2-3 NA TRBV10-2 TRBD2 CASASGRAGGTDTQYF TGCGCCAGCGCTAGCGGGAGGGCCGGGGGCACAGATACGCAGTATTTT
TRBJ2-7 once TRBV7-6 NA CASSLRRQRGGYEQYF TGTGCCAGCAGCTTACGCCGCCAAAGGGGAGGCTACGAGCAGTACTTC
TRBJ2-7 NA TRBV5-1 NA CASSLSTVSYEQYF TGCGCCAGCAGCTTGAGTACAGTCTCCTACGAGCAGTACTTC
TRBJ2-2 NA TRBV27 NA CASSFFRNTGELFF TGTGCCAGCAGTTTTTTCCGAAACACCGGGGAGCTGTTTTTT
TRBJ2-1 NA TRBV19 NA CASSIADSVSRQFF TGTGCCAGTAGTATAGCTGATAGCGTGTCCCGGCAGTTCTTC
TRBJ2-1 NA TRBV27 NA CASSPRGSTYNEQFF TGTGCCAGCAGTCCTAGGGGAAGTACCTACAATGAGCAGTTCTTC
TRBJ2-4 NA TRBV2 TRBD2 CASRESGGAKNIQYF TGTGCCAGCAGGGAAAGCGGGGGAGCCAAAAACATTCAGTACTTC
TRBJ2-1 NA TRBV27 TRBD2 CASSLSTSGSYNEQFF TGTGCCAGCAGTTTATCGACTAGCGGCTCCTACAATGAGCAGTTCTTC
TRBJ1-2 once TRBV6-5 NA CASSYSALNYGYTF TGTGCCAGCAGTTACTCAGCCCTTAACTATGGCTACACCTTC
TRBJ2-2 NA TRBV9 NA CASRTSGLDTGELFF TGTGCCAGCAGAACAAGCGGGTTGGACACCGGGGAGCTGTTTTTT
TRBJ2-2 once TRBV19 NA CASSWLNTGELFF TGTGCCAGTAGTTGGCTAAACACCGGGGAGCTGTTTTTT
TRBJ2-1 NA TRBV4-1 TRBD2 CASSPLGLAGGPSDNEQFF TGCGCCAGCAGCCCCCTCGGACTAGCGGGAGGGCCCTCTGACAATGAGCAGTTCTTC